This entry lists 27 T cell receptor beta chains sequenced from one sample in a study of cytomegalovirus exposure and HLA in healthy donors (dated by TCRdb to 2016 to 2017). Libraries were built with the immunoSEQ multiplex PCR assay. A mixture of 60 forward primers for TCR Vbeta segments and 13 reverse primers for TCR Jbeta segments was used in the multiplex PCR. This immuneACCESS table, as held by TCRdb, lists in-frame sequences with V and J called but not all clones. Of the missing ones, under half trace to an unresolved V gene in checked studies; the others have no known cause. The sample yields under 200,000 clones; roughly 84% were counted once. Approximately 1.5% of the sample is held by the ten biggest clonotypes. The sequencing sample was made of PBMCs. The origin of the receptors is a male donor in good health and CMV-seronegative.

The gene calls are TRBV4-1 and TRBJ1-2; TRBD1 aligns across 8 bases. Germline CDR1 reads MGHRA; CDR2 reads YSYEKL. This CDR3 region has 19 residues. V was clipped by 1 base and J by 5 bases; unmatched bases: 18. As DNA, the CDR3 is TGCGCCAGCAGCCAAGGTACAGGGGGACGAACGATCGGGCGGTATGGCTACACCTTC. It specifies CASSQGTGGRTIGRYGYTF.

The V call is TRBV7-2, the J call TRBJ2-7; perhaps TRBD2 as D (6 bases). Trimming pared 5 bases from V and 2 bases from J, leaving 10 bases between. This CDR3 contains 13 residues. Germline V CDR1 and CDR2: SGHTA, FQGNSA. CDR3 in DNA: TGTGCCAGCAGCGCAGGACTAACCTACGAGCAGTACTTC. Amino acid sequence: CASSAGLTYEQYF. Together with reference TRBV7-2 and TRBJ2-7, the CDR3 gives the full variable domain: GAGVSQSPSNKVTEKGKDVELRCDPISGHTALYWYRQSLGQGLEFLIYFQGNSAPDKSGLPSDRFSAERTGGSVSTLTIQRTQQEDSAVYLCASSAGLTYEQYFGPGTRLTVT.

The J gene is TRBJ2-2, the V gene TRBV5-1; 8 nucleotides line up with TRBD2. The germline gives CDR1 SGHRS, CDR2 YFSETQ. The CDR3 is 16 residues long. V trimming: 4 bases; J trimming: 0 bases; junction bases outside the gene matches: 5. The CDR3 DNA follows: TGCGCCAGCAGCCCAGCGGGAGACCCGAACACCGGGGAGCTGTTTTTT. Translation: CASSPAGDPNTGELFF.

This clone showed up just a few times. V gene TRBV19 combines with J gene TRBJ2-5; TRBD1 aligns across 7 bases. The CDR3 is 16 residues long. J was trimmed by 4 bases and V by 5 bases; bases with no gene match: 13. Germline-derived CDR1 and CDR2 are LNHDA and SQIVND (reference sequence). CDR3 protein: CASSGKTGFAGETQYF. CDR3 coding DNA: TGTGCCAGTAGTGGGAAGACAGGGTTCGCCGGAGAGACCCAGTACTTC.

This chain links TRBV6-1 with TRBJ1-3; D unclear. Trimming left V 3 bases short and J 3 bases short, with 15 bases between. CDR3 length equals 16 residues. Germline lookup yields CDR1 MNHNS and CDR2 SASEGT. CDR3 residues: CASSEIRSRGGNTIYF. CDR3 sequence (DNA): TGTGCCAGCAGTGAGATCCGTTCCCGGGGTGGAAACACCATATATTTT.

This chain connects TRBV5-1 to TRBJ2-3; weak D call: TRBD1 (6 bases). The length of the CDR3 is 16 residues. Germline CDR1 SGHRS, CDR2 YFSETQ. Trimming took 10 bases from V and 2 from J, leaving 23 bases between them. The DNA of the CDR3 is TGCGCCTGCCGGCAGGGGCCCAGGGGAATCACAGATACGCAGTATTTT. Protein: CACRQGPRGITDTQYF. The whole variable domain, filled in from reference TRBV5-1 and TRBJ2-3, reads KAGVTQTPRYLIKTRGQQVTLSCSPISGHRSVSWYQQTPGQGLQFLFEYFSETQRNKGNFPGRFSGRQFSNSRSEMNVSTLELGDSALYLCACRQGPRGITDTQYFGPGTRLTVL.

V is TRBV5-6 and J is TRBJ2-3; possible D gene TRBD1, 5 bases. V was clipped by 4 bases and J by 8 bases, with 17 bases between them. Germline CDR1 and CDR2: SGHDT and YYEEEE. CDR3 size: 14 residues. The CDR3, as DNA: TGTGCCAGCAGCCCAGACAGACGTTTTGGTACGCAGTATTTT. Its protein product is CASSPDRRFGTQYF.

This sequence joins TRBV5-1 and TRBJ1-2; D is uncertain. CDR1 and CDR2 (germline): SGHRS, YFSETQ. The CDR3 has 13 amino acids. V was clipped by 2 bases and J by 8 bases, with 13 bases between them. The DNA for the CDR3 is TGCGCCAGCAGCTTAGACCCCAACGGGGGCTACACCTTC. This translates into CASSLDPNGGYTF.

The chain carries TRBV27 and TRBJ2-7, with 8 bases lining up with TRBD1. This CDR3 contains 14 residues. Germline trimming cut 5 bases from V and 2 bases from J; bases unmatched to any gene: 5. Looked up from germline, CDR1 is MNHEY and CDR2 is SMNVEV (reference sequence). This CDR3 is CASSHRTGTYEQYF. The CDR3 nucleotides read TGTGCCAGCAGTCACAGGACAGGGACCTACGAGCAGTACTTC.

The chain links TRBV18 to TRBJ2-7; tentative D call: TRBD1 (6 bases). The CDR3 covers 17 residues. Trimming pared 4 bases from V and 0 bases from J, leaving 19 bases between. Germline V gene sequence: CDR1 KGHSH, CDR2 LQKENI. CDR3 protein: CASSRPNVQGDSYEQYF. In nucleotides, the CDR3 is TGTGCCAGCTCACGCCCGAATGTACAGGGCGACTCCTACGAGCAGTACTTC.

This chain connects TRBV27 to TRBJ1-2; TRBD1 matches 7 bases. V trimming: 0 bases; J trimming: 3 bases; junction bases outside the gene matches: 4. The length of the CDR3 is 15 residues. Germline assignment: CDR1 MNHEY and CDR2 SMNVEV (reference sequence). This CDR3 reads CASSLSTTGDYGYTF. The CDR3 region has the DNA TGTGCCAGCAGTTTATCGACTACAGGGGACTATGGCTACACCTTC.

This rearrangement joins TRBV6-1 to TRBJ2-1; D is possibly TRBD2 (7 bases). The germline V gene encodes CDR1 MNHNS and CDR2 SASEGT. The germline V and J ends were trimmed by 3 bases and 10 bases, with 19 bases remaining between them. CDR3 length: 15 residues. CDR3 sequence: CASSEGGRELGEQFF. The CDR3 region has the DNA TGTGCCAGCAGTGAGGGGGGGCGGGAGCTAGGCGAGCAGTTCTTC.

The chain couples TRBV7-8 to TRBJ1-5; 9 positions agree with TRBD1. Germline assignment: CDR1 SGHVS and CDR2 FQNEAQ. CDR3 length: 15 amino acids. The V segment lost 2 bases and the J segment 4 bases; nucleotides outside the gene matches: 3. CDR3 sequence: CASSLNRGPNQPQHF. The CDR3 DNA reads as TGTGCCAGCAGCTTAAACAGGGGGCCAAATCAGCCCCAGCATTTT.

This clone was counted only a few times. The DNA for the CDR3 is TGTGCCAGCAGTGTCATAGCGGGAGAGACCGGGGAGCTGTTTTTT. Translating it yields CASSVIAGETGELFF. The genes are TRBV6-4 and TRBJ2-2; 9 bases line up with TRBD2. Germline trimming cut 4 bases from V and 5 bases from J; bases unmatched to any gene: 5. The CDR3 spans 15 residues. CDR1 and CDR2 from the germline V gene are MRHNA and SNTAGT.

A note on this clone: This specimen includes other DNA sequences encoding the same CDR3. The rearrangement uses TRBV7-2 and TRBJ2-3, with D maybe TRBD2 (5 bases). Trimming removed 8 bases at V and 0 bases at J, with 9 bases between. CDR3 length equals 13 residues. CDR1 is SGHTA and CDR2 is FQGNSA in the germline V gene. CDR3 sequence: CASGSGSTDTQYF. The CDR3 nucleotides are TGTGCCAGCGGAAGCGGTAGCACAGATACGCAGTATTTT.

On this clone itself: Other DNA sequences from this sample encode an identical CDR3 as well. This sequence joins TRBV6-5 and TRBJ1-2; 8 positions match TRBD1. Per the germline V gene, CDR1 is MNHEY and CDR2 is SVGAGI. The CDR3 length is 14 residues. V lost 4 bases to trimming and J lost 3 bases; unmatched junction nucleotides: 4. This CDR3 reads CASSSGGADYGYTF. DNA of the CDR3: TGTGCCAGCAGTTCAGGGGGCGCAGACTATGGCTACACCTTC.

This chain joins TRBV19 and TRBJ1-4; D possibly corresponds to TRBD1 (5 bases). The CDR3 has 13 residues. Deletions cut 5 bases from V and 5 bases from J, with 9 bases between. Germline CDR1 is LNHDA and CDR2 is SQIVND (reference sequence). The CDR3 DNA follows: TGTGCCAGTAGTTTTAGGGGAAATGAAAAACTGTTTTTT. Translated, it gives CASSFRGNEKLFF.

This chain links TRBV7-2 with TRBJ1-1, with D tentatively TRBD1 (6 bases). CDR1 is SGHTA, CDR2 FQGNSA, per germline. The CDR3 runs to 14 residues. With 5 bases removed from V and 1 base from J, the gap between germline ends came to 11 bases. In DNA form, the CDR3 reads TGTGCCAGCAGCCGTGGACAGACGAACACTGAAGCTTTCTTT. Its translation is CASSRGQTNTEAFF.

The CDR3 is CASSRVPGQGSGNTIYF. For the CDR3, the DNA is TGTGCCAGCAGCCGGGTTCCGGGACAAGGGTCTGGAAACACCATATATTTT. This rearrangement joins TRBV9 to TRBJ1-3; D is possibly TRBD1 (6 bases). V lost 4 bases, J lost 1 base, and 18 bases lay in between. Germline loops: CDR1 SGDLS, CDR2 YYNGEE. The CDR3 totals 17 residues.

The rearrangement joins TRBV7-9 to TRBJ1-4, with D possibly TRBD1 on 6 matching bases. This CDR3 contains 16 residues. Germline V gene sequence: CDR1 SEHNR, CDR2 FQNEAQ (reference sequence). Trimming pared 5 bases from V and 5 bases from J, leaving 18 bases between. The CDR3 region is CASSKPQGRGNEKLFF. The CDR3 DNA reads as TGTGCCAGCAGCAAACCACAGGGTCGGGGAAATGAAAAACTGTTTTTT.

The rearrangement joins TRBV9 to TRBJ2-1; 11 positions agree with TRBD2. V lost 3 bases to trimming and J lost 4 bases; unmatched junction nucleotides: 6. The CDR3 sequence is 16 residues long. Germline V gene lookup returns CDR1 SGDLS and CDR2 YYNGEE. CDR3 nucleotide sequence: TGTGCCAGCAGCGCCCTTAGCGGGGGGGCATACAATGAGCAGTTCTTC. Protein: CASSALSGGAYNEQFF.

The chain couples TRBV30 to TRBJ2-5; 10 bases fit TRBD2. V lost 3 bases, J lost 11 bases, and 15 bases stayed unmatched. Germline lookup yields CDR1 GTSNPN and CDR2 SVGIG (reference sequence). CDR3 size: 15 residues. The CDR3 region is CAWSPRLAGVGEQYF. For the CDR3, the DNA is TGTGCCTGGAGCCCGAGGCTAGCGGGGGTGGGGGAGCAGTACTTC.

The CDR3 loop is CASSLTPDRVAEAFF. The CDR3 DNA follows: TGTGCCAGTAGCCTCACCCCTGACAGGGTTGCTGAAGCTTTCTTT. This rearrangement joins TRBV19 to TRBJ1-1; 7 bases align to TRBD1. J gave up 6 bases and V 6 bases, and 13 bases lay outside the gene matches. This CDR3 comprises 15 residues. In germline, CDR1 is LNHDA, CDR2 SQIVND (reference sequence).

The V call is TRBV29-1, the J call TRBJ1-1; D gene unclear. Germline V gives CDR1 SQVTM, CDR2 ANQGSEA. The CDR3 contains 13 residues. With 7 bases removed from V and 2 bases from J, the gap between germline ends came to 14 bases. CDR3 DNA: TGCAGCGCCGAGGGTTTGGATAACACTGAAGCTTTCTTT. It translates to CSAEGLDNTEAFF.

CDR3 region: CASSPNPYGKLFF. CDR3 nucleotides: TGTGCCAGCAGCCCAAACCCATACGGAAAACTGTTTTTT. This rearrangement joins TRBV7-7 to TRBJ1-4; D not certain. Trimming removed 5 bases at V and 10 bases at J, with 14 bases between. Germline V gene lookup returns CDR1 SSHAT and CDR2 FNYEAQ (reference sequence). CDR3 length: 13 residues.

The genes are TRBV28 and TRBJ2-7; 8 positions match TRBD1. V lost 4 bases to trimming and J lost 6 bases; unmatched junction nucleotides: 2. Germline V gene sequence: CDR1 MDHEN, CDR2 SYDVKM. The CDR3 sequence is 12 residues long. The CDR3 loop is CASSSTGVEQYF. CDR3 in DNA: TGTGCCAGCAGTTCGACAGGGGTCGAGCAGTACTTC.

The chain has TRBV18 and TRBJ1-4; D gene uncertain. This CDR3 region has 13 residues. The ends were cut back, 4 bases at V and 8 bases at J, with 11 bases in the middle. Germline V lookup: CDR1 KGHSH, CDR2 LQKENI. CDR3 nucleotide sequence: TGTGCCAGCTCACAGGACGGCGGGGAAAAACTGTTTTTT. Protein sequence: CASSQDGGEKLFF.